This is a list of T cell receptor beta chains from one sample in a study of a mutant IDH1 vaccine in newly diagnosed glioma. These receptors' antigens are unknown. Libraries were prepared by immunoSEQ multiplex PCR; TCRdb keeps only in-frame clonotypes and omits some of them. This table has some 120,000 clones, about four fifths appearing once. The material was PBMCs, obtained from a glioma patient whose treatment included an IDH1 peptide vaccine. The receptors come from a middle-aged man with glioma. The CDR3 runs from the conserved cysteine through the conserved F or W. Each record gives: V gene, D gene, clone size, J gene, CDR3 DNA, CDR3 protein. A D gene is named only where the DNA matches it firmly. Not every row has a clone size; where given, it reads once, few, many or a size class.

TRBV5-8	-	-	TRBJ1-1	TGTGCCAGCAGCTGGGACCTTCGGGACACTGAAGCTTTCTTT	CASSWDLRDTEAFF
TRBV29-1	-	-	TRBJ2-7	TGCAGCGTTGGCGGGCCCTACGAGCAGTACTTC	CSVGGPYEQYF
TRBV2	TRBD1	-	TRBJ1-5	TGTGCCAGCAGTTGGGGACAGGGAGGTGGTTATAGCAATCAGCCCCAGCATTTT	CASSWGQGGGYSNQPQHF
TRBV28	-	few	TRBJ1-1	TGTGCCAGCAGTTTATACACGGGTGCTTTCTTT	CASSLYTGAFF
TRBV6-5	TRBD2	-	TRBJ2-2	TGTGCCAGCAGTACGGGACTAGCGAACACCGGGGAGCTGTTTTTT	CASSTGLANTGELFF
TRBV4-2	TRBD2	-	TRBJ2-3	TGTGCCAGCAGCCAAGGACCGGGAGGGCCGGCAGATACGCAGTATTTT	CASSQGPGGPADTQYF
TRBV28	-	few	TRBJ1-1	TGTGCCAGCAGCATGGGAGGGGCTGAAGCTTTCTTT	CASSMGGAEAFF
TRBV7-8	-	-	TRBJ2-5	TGTGCCAGCAGCCCCGTTCTTGGGGGAAGAGAGACCCAGTACTTC	CASSPVLGGRETQYF
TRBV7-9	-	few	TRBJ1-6	TGTGCCAGCGCCAATTCACCCCTCCACTTT	CASANSPLHF
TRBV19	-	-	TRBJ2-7	TGTGCCAGTAGTATTGGGGGCGCCCCAGGCGGGGAGCAGTACTTC	CASSIGGAPGGEQYF
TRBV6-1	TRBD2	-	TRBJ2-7	TGTGCCAGCAGGGTAGCGGGAGGGCTATACGAGCAGTACTTC	CASRVAGGLYEQYF
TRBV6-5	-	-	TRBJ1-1	TGTGCCAGCAGTTACTCGGTGAACACTGAAGCTTTCTTT	CASSYSVNTEAFF
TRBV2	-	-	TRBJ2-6	TGTGCCAGCAGTGAAGGGGGAGTCCCCCTCTCTGGGGCCAACGTCCTGACTTTC	CASSEGGVPLSGANVLTF
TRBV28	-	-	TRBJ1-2	TGTGCCAGCAAGGCTGCTATGGGCTACACCTTC	CASKAAMGYTF
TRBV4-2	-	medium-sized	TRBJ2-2	TGTGCCAGCAGCCCAACTAGGGGGTACGGGGAGCTGTTTTTT	CASSPTRGYGELFF
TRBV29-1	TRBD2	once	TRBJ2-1	TGCAGCGTCCCCCGGCTAGCGGGAGGGCCAGGTGATGAGCAGTTCTTC	CSVPRLAGGPGDEQFF
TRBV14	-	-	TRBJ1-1	TGTGCCAGCAGCCAGGCCAGGGTGAACACTGAAGCTTTCTTT	CASSQARVNTEAFF
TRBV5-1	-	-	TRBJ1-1	TGCGCCAGCAGCCCGGGACGGTTGAACACTGAAGCTTTCTTT	CASSPGRLNTEAFF
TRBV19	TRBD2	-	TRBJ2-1	TGTGCCACTCTGACTAGCACGGGGGTTGAGCAGTTCTTC	CATLTSTGVEQFF
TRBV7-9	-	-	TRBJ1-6	TGTGCCAGCAGCCCGGACATATATAATTCACCCCTCCACTTT	CASSPDIYNSPLHF
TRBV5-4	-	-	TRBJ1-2	TGTGCCAGCAGCTTGGCAGTCAACTATGGCTACACCTTC	CASSLAVNYGYTF
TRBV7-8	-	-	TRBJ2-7	TGTGCCAGCAGCGCGGGACGTCTTTCCTACGAGCAGTACTTC	CASSAGRLSYEQYF
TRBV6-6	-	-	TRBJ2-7	TGTGCCAGCAGCCAAGACAGCAACTACGAGCAGTACTTC	CASSQDSNYEQYF
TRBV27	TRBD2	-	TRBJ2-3	TGTGCCAGCAGTACGTGGACTAGCGGGAGTAGGATCACAGATACGCAGTATTTT	CASSTWTSGSRITDTQYF
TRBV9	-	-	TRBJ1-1	TGTGCCAGCAGCGTCCTGGACTCGAACACTGAAGCTTTCTTT	CASSVLDSNTEAFF
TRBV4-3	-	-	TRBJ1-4	TGCGCCAGCAGCCAAGATCTCTCCGGGGACGAAAAACTGTTTTTT	CASSQDLSGDEKLFF
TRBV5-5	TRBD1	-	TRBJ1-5	TGTGCCAGCAGCAAGACAGGGTGGCGCAATCAGCCCCAGCATTTT	CASSKTGWRNQPQHF
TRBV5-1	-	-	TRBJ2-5	TGCGCCAGCAGCGATGGACAGCTCCAAGAGACCCAGTACTTC	CASSDGQLQETQYF
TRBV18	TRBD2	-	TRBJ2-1	TGTGCCAGCTCTGTGTACGGGGGGGCCGGCAATGAGCAGTTCTTC	CASSVYGGAGNEQFF
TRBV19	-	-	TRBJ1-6	TGTGCCAGTTCAACGGAGAGGGCCCGGGCACCCCTCCACTTT	CASSTERARAPLHF
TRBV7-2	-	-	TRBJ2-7	TGTGCCAGCAGCTTAGGAGCGTATACCTCCTACGAGCAGTACTTC	CASSLGAYTSYEQYF
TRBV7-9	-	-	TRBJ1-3	TGTGCCAGCAGTGCCTCTGGAAACACCATATATTTT	CASSASGNTIYF
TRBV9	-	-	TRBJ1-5	TGTGCCAGCTCCAGGGATGCGTATAGCAATCAGCCCCAGCATTTT	CASSRDAYSNQPQHF
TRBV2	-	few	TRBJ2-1	TGTGCCAGCCAACCTAATGAGCAGTTCTTC	CASQPNEQFF
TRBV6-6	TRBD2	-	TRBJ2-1	TGTGCCAGCATTGGGGCGGGAGGCGGGTCCTACAATGAGCAGTTCTTC	CASIGAGGGSYNEQFF